These T cell receptor beta chains were read from a single sample in a study of T cells in localized non-small cell lung cancer. Using immunoSEQ multiplex PCR, the repertoire was profiled, and TCRdb retains in-frame clones only, with some absent. The table includes tens of thousands of clones, 80% to 85% detected once. This sample comprised PBMCs, obtained before any cancer treatment. The receptors here all came from a man between 35 and 75 years old with stage II lung adenocarcinoma. The conserved cysteine and the conserved F or W are not part of the CDR3 here. Only some rows state a clone size, as once, few, many or a class for expanded clones.

J gene	V gene	clone size	CDR3 protein
TRBJ2-5	TRBV6-1	NA	ASSEFQGQETQY
TRBJ1-5	TRBV4-1	few	ASSQDGGVNQPQH
TRBJ1-1	TRBV6-5	once	ASSYSKSRAF
TRBJ1-2	TRBV20-1	once	SANEGGYT
TRBJ1-1	TRBV6-5	once	ASMDRSRGNTEAF
TRBJ2-3	TRBV15	NA	ATNGALSTDTQY
TRBJ1-2	TRBV27	NA	ASSLSPTTGVTIGYT
TRBJ2-7	TRBV7-8	few	ASTKGRLSYEQY
TRBJ1-3	TRBV6-6	few	ASSSVTYGNTIY
TRBJ2-7	TRBV19	NA	ASSVPRDRGNYEQY
TRBJ1-2	TRBV5-4	NA	ASSTPGQEVLYGYT
TRBJ1-2	TRBV6-6	once	ASSYLQVGYT
TRBJ2-5	TRBV7-2	NA	ASSTNPGLVKETQY
TRBJ1-1	TRBV7-2	few	ASSLLGPEAF
TRBJ2-5	TRBV7-9	NA	ASSALTSGDWETQY
TRBJ2-1	TRBV10-3	NA	AISESIGNEQF
TRBJ1-2	TRBV7-8	NA	ASSLSTDNYGYT
TRBJ1-1	TRBV30	NA	AWSARGNTEAF
TRBJ1-2	TRBV6-5	NA	ASRPLTGQTYGYT
TRBJ2-2	TRBV5-5	NA	ASSLTGGVTGELF
TRBJ2-1	TRBV5-6	NA	ASSSTGKSRDNEQF
TRBJ2-2	TRBV2	NA	ASIETANTGELF
TRBJ1-2	TRBV9	NA	ASSVTSTHNYGYT
TRBJ1-2	TRBV9	NA	ASSPGSDYGYT
TRBJ1-1	TRBV11-2	NA	ASSSGQGRNTEAF
TRBJ2-6	TRBV4-1	NA	ASSQDQGAVGANVLT
TRBJ2-7	TRBV29-1	NA	SVREGAPYEQY
TRBJ2-5	TRBV30	NA	ACTWDRGLETQY
TRBJ1-2	TRBV6-5	NA	ASSYTMDRDYGYT
TRBJ2-5	TRBV2	few	ASRETSWETQY
TRBJ1-1	TRBV5-1	NA	ASSFVGRGNTEAF
TRBJ2-7	TRBV6-4	NA	ASSDGRYSLAGVSYEQY
TRBJ2-5	TRBV2	NA	ASSTGTLGTGEQY
TRBJ1-1	TRBV30	NA	AWSPTGGMGAEAF
TRBJ2-2	TRBV10-2	NA	ASREGGNTGELF
TRBJ1-1	TRBV7-6	few	ASSFDLNTEAF
TRBJ2-3	TRBV19	NA	ASSPGSSASSTDTQY
TRBJ2-4	TRBV11-2	NA	ASSLVGGTGKLAKNIQY
TRBJ1-4	TRBV7-9	NA	ASSLARSLSGEKLF
TRBJ2-1	TRBV4-1	NA	ASSHSGGGKGDEQF
TRBJ2-3	TRBV7-2	NA	ASSLPRTGTDTQY
TRBJ2-2	TRBV5-6	few	ASSLPVSGYTGELF
TRBJ2-7	TRBV7-9	NA	ASSLASSGERDRVAEQY